Sequencing of this T cell receptor (beta chain) was carried out in a study of patients and donors after allogeneic stem cell transplantation. This clonotype has ten or more counts. One entry per CDR3 protein results from TCRdb running MiXCR on the RT-PCR reads. The repertoire holds 200,000 to 250,000 distinct CDR3 sequences, with roughly 14% as singletons. Germline CDR1 reads SGHRS; CDR2 reads YFSETQ. V lost 1 base, J lost 0 bases, and 13 bases lay in between. The length of the CDR3 is 16 residues. Sequences were obtained from blood, either unsorted or a sorted T cell fraction (not recorded which). The rearrangement joins TRBV5-1 to TRBJ2-5; the D gene is possibly TRBD1 (6 bases). The receptor comes from a human donor who was either an allogeneic HSCT recipient or a stem cell or donor lymphocyte infusion donor (not recorded which). It is not recorded whose cells these are; they may come from a transplant donor. The CDR3 here is CASSLRGQTYQETQYF. The CDR3, as DNA: TGCGCCAGCAGCTTGCGAGGACAGACGTACCAAGAGACCCAGTACTTC.